The 21 T cell receptor beta chains below were found in one sample sequenced in a study of blood T cell repertoires in COVID-19. Profiled with immunoSEQ multiplex PCR; TCRdb holds only in-frame clones, not every one. The sample lists roughly 250,000 clones; around 89% were seen once. Sample: peripheral blood. The receptor set was obtained from a woman in her 40s with acute or convalescent COVID-19.

The CDR3 DNA follows: TGTGCCAGCAGCCCCCCCGGCCCCCCTGTCGGGGAGCAGTTCTTC. It codes for CASSPPGPPVGEQFF. The chain employs TRBV6-5 and TRBJ2-1; D unresolved. Germline-derived CDR1 and CDR2 are MNHEY and SVGAGI. Trimming shortened V by 6 bases and J by 10 bases, and 22 bases separated the two germline ends. The CDR3 extends over 15 amino acids.

This chain joins TRBV9 and TRBJ2-2; 7 bases align to TRBD1. This CDR3 has 15 residues. V dropped 6 bases and J dropped 4; count of bases not matched to a gene: 9. Germline CDR1 reads SGDLS; CDR2 reads YYNGEE. The CDR3 sequence: CASNPGQPFTGELFF. In DNA, the CDR3 is TGTGCCAGCAACCCGGGACAGCCTTTCACCGGGGAGCTGTTTTTT.

This clone has a handful of counts. Other DNA variants within this sample encode the same CDR3. The chain is built from TRBV20-1 and TRBJ2-1, with D possibly matching TRBD2 (5 bases). Germline V lookup: CDR1 DFQATT, CDR2 SNEGSKA (reference sequence). Trimming took off 5 bases at V and 8 bases at J, with 10 bases between the two ends. CDR3 length: 11 amino acids. The CDR3 DNA reads TGCAGTGCTCCCACTAGTTATGAGCAGTTCTTC. This gives the protein CSAPTSYEQFF.

V gene TRBV4-2 combines with J gene TRBJ1-1, with 7 nucleotides matching TRBD1. The V segment lost 3 bases and the J segment 1 base; nucleotides outside the gene matches: 5. Germline V gives CDR1 LGHNA, CDR2 YNFKEQ. This CDR3 comprises 15 residues. The CDR3 sequence: CASSHRRGTNTEAFF. The CDR3 nucleotides read TGTGCCAGCAGCCACCGCAGGGGGACGAACACTGAAGCTTTCTTT.

A single count supports this clone. This chain joins TRBV25-1 and TRBJ1-1; a possible D gene is TRBD1 (5 bases). The V gene lost 5 bases and the J gene lost 5 bases, with 12 bases spanning the gap. The CDR3 covers 13 residues. The germline V gene encodes CDR1 MGHDK and CDR2 SYGVNS. CDR3 amino acids: CASSSQEGTEAFF. CDR3 coding DNA: TGTGCCAGCAGTTCACAGGAGGGGACTGAAGCTTTCTTT.

This clone was seen a single time. J is TRBJ1-2 and V is TRBV7-8, with unresolved D. The CDR3 is 14 residues long. V lost 5 bases and J 8 bases, leaving 18 bases between the germline ends. CDR1 and CDR2 (germline): SGHVS, FQNEAQ. CDR3 in DNA: TGTGCCAGCAGCCCCGGGGAGTTCCTTAGGGGCTACACCTTC. Amino acids: CASSPGEFLRGYTF. The full variable domain, completed using reference TRBV7-8 and TRBJ1-2, is GAGVSQSPRYKVAKRGQDVALRCDPISGHVSLFWYQQALGQGPEFLTYFQNEAQLDKSGLPSDRFFAERPEGSVSTLKIQRTQQEDSAVYLCASSPGEFLRGYTFGSGTRLTVV.

This clone appeared once. The chain couples TRBV27 to TRBJ2-7, with D possibly matching TRBD1 (5 bases). Germline V CDR1 and CDR2: MNHEY, SMNVEV (reference sequence). The CDR3 loop spans 14 amino acids. V lost 8 bases and J lost 4, with 18 bases in between. The CDR3 DNA reads as TGTGCCAGCCCGATAGGGCAGGGCCAGTACGAGCAGTACGTC. Its protein is CASPIGQGQYEQYV.

The chain couples TRBV3-1 (or the pseudogene TRBV3-2) to TRBJ1-3; D gene ambiguous. V lost 1 base and J 4 bases, leaving 14 bases between the germline ends. CDR3 length equals 16 residues. Germline V CDR1 and CDR2: LGHDT, YNNKEL (reference sequence). The CDR3 region has the DNA TGTGCCAGCAGCCAAGTTCGGGAGGGAACGGGAAACACCATATATTTT. It translates to CASSQVREGTGNTIYF.

This clone appeared once. The V gene is TRBV4-1, the J gene TRBJ2-7; the D is unclear. V was clipped by 1 base and J by 3 bases, with 7 bases between them. The CDR3 covers 13 residues. In germline, CDR1 is MGHRA, CDR2 YSYEKL. The CDR3 reads CASSQGHGYEQYV. The CDR3 bases are TGCGCCAGCAGCCAAGGACACGGCTACGAGCAGTACGTC.

J is TRBJ1-6 and V is TRBV5-4; 8 bases match TRBD1. The CDR3 runs 16 residues. Trimming at V came to 5 bases and at J to 6 bases, leaving 10 bases not matched to a gene. Germline values: CDR1 SGHNT, CDR2 YYREEE (reference sequence). For the CDR3, the DNA is TGTGCCAGCAGTTCGGGACAGGCCAGTCCTAATTCACCCCTCCACTTT. Amino acids: CASSSGQASPNSPLHF.

The rearrangement links TRBV5-6 to TRBJ1-3; D perhaps matches TRBD1 (6 bases). V lost 4 bases, J lost 4 bases, and 21 bases lay in between. The CDR3 extends over 17 amino acids. Germline V CDR1 and CDR2: SGHDT, YYEEEE. The CDR3 protein is CASSPVGRGPSGNTIYF. CDR3 coding DNA: TGTGCCAGCAGCCCGGTGGGCAGGGGACCATCCGGAAACACCATATATTTT.

A few counts support this clone. The V and J genes are TRBV12-3 or TRBV12-4 and TRBJ1-5; possible D gene TRBD1, 6 bases. The CDR3 runs 13 residues. Trimming stripped 8 bases from V and 4 bases from J, with 12 bases between. The CDR3 nucleotides read TGTGCCAGCGCGCAGGGGTGGAATCAGCCCCAGCATTTT. It yields the protein CASAQGWNQPQHF.

The rearrangement links TRBV3-1 (or the pseudogene TRBV3-2) to TRBJ2-2; unclear D gene. The CDR3 length is 14 residues. Germline V lookup: CDR1 LGHDT, CDR2 YNNKEL (reference sequence). V was cut by 1 base and J by 7 bases, with 10 bases left in between. The CDR3 loop reads CASSQGPSDGELFF. In nucleotides, the CDR3 is TGTGCCAGCAGCCAAGGGCCGTCCGACGGGGAGCTGTTTTTT.

V usage is TRBV18 and J usage is TRBJ1-4; possibly TRBD1 for D (6 bases). The CDR3 loop spans 14 amino acids. Trimming pared 2 bases from V and 4 bases from J, leaving 8 bases between. The germline gives CDR1 KGHSH, CDR2 LQKENI. The chain's CDR3 is CASSPGQSNEKLFF. CDR3 DNA: TGTGCCAGCTCACCAGGACAGAGTAATGAAAAACTGTTTTTT.

The V and J genes are TRBV9 and TRBJ2-5; 12 nucleotides match TRBD2. The ends lost 4 bases at V and 1 base at J; junction bases unmatched: 11. The germline CDR1 and CDR2 sequences are SGDLS and YYNGEE. The CDR3 consists of 18 residues. For the CDR3, the DNA is TGTGCCAGCAGCTCAGAGGGGACTAGCGGGTTTATCCAAGAGACCCAGTACTTC. Protein: CASSSEGTSGFIQETQYF.

The J gene is TRBJ1-2, the V gene TRBV30, with 8 bases that match TRBD1. This CDR3 has 13 residues. Unmatched junction bases numbered 5, after V lost 0 bases and J lost 8 bases. Germline V gene sequence: CDR1 GTSNPN, CDR2 SVGIG (reference sequence). CDR3 coding DNA: TGTGCCTGGAGTGTGAGCCAGGGGGCCGGCTACACCTTC. It specifies CAWSVSQGAGYTF.

DNA of the CDR3: TGTGCCAGCAGCCCCCGGGACAGTGGCAACTATGGCTACACCTTC. As protein: CASSPRDSGNYGYTF. The V call is TRBV4-2, the J call TRBJ1-2, with 7 bases fitting TRBD1. The CDR3 covers 15 residues. V shed 4 bases and J 2 bases; nucleotides not matched to a gene: 7. Germline CDR1 is LGHNA and CDR2 is YNFKEQ.

The gene calls are TRBV6-2 or TRBV6-3 and TRBJ2-4; 8 bases map to TRBD1. CDR1 and CDR2 (germline): MNHEY, SVGEGT. This CDR3 comprises 19 residues. V trimming: 2 bases; J trimming: 0 bases; junction bases outside the gene matches: 12. The CDR3 DNA reads as TGTGCCAGCAGTTACGCGAAACGGACAGGGCTTTTAGCCAAAAACATTCAGTACTTC. Translated, it gives CASSYAKRTGLLAKNIQYF.

CDR3 sequence: CASSVQGRTGFSPLHF. The DNA of the CDR3 is TGTGCCAGCAGTGTCCAAGGCAGGACAGGTTTTTCACCCCTCCACTTT. This chain joins TRBV6-1 and TRBJ1-6; 7 bases match TRBD1. Germline V CDR1 and CDR2: MNHNS, SASEGT. V was pared by 4 bases and J by 9 bases, with 12 bases of the junction left unmatched. The CDR3 length is 16 residues.

V gene TRBV5-1 combines with J gene TRBJ2-7, with D possibly being TRBD2 (5 bases). Deletions cut 4 bases from V and 9 bases from J, with 17 bases between. Germline values: CDR1 SGHRS, CDR2 YFSETQ. This CDR3 has 13 residues. As DNA, the CDR3 is TGCGCCAGCAGCCCCCGGGGTCCGGAGCCGCAGTACGTC. This encodes CASSPRGPEPQYV.

V is TRBV3-1 (or the pseudogene TRBV3-2) and J is TRBJ1-6, with a possible D match to TRBD1 (5 bases). Germline V gene lookup returns CDR1 LGHDT and CDR2 YNNKEL (reference sequence). The CDR3 is 15 amino acids. Trimming left V 4 bases short and J 7 bases short, with 14 bases between. The CDR3 region is CASSLPQGTNSPLHF. The CDR3 DNA is TGTGCCAGCAGCCTCCCCCAGGGTACCAATTCACCCCTCCACTTT.